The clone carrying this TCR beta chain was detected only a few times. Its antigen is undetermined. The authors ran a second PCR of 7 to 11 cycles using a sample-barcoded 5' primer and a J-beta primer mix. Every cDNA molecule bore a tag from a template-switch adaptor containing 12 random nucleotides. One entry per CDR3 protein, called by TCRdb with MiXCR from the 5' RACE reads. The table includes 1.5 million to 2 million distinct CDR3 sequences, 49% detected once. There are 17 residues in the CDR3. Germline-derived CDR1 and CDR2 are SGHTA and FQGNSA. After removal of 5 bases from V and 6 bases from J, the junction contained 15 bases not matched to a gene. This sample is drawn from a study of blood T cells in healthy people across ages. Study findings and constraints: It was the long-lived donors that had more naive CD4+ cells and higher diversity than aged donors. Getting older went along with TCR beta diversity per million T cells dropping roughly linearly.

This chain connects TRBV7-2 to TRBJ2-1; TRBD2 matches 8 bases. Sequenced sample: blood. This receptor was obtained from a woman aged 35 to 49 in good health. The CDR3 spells CASSPAPLAGGGNEQFF. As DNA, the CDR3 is TGTGCCAGCAGCCCCGCCCCCCTGGCGGGGGGCGGCAATGAGCAGTTCTTC.